The T cell receptor (beta chain) under discussion was sequenced for a study of CD8+CD57+ T cells in acquired aplastic anemia. The wider study: Sorted CD4+ and CD8+ cells yielded DNA averaging approximately 3 ug. Study observations and caveats: CD8+ Simpson's diversity did not differ significantly between patients and controls.

The V segment lost 4 bases and the J segment 5 bases; nucleotides outside the gene matches: 22. Germline CDR1 is SGHRS and CDR2 is YFSETQ. The length of the CDR3 is 20 residues. For CDR3 and TCR beta VDJ profiling, genomic DNA was the template used. TCRdb analysed the reads with MiXCR anew, one entry per CDR3 protein. Counted here are 250,000 to 350,000 distinct CDR3 sequences, around three fifths occurring once; the ten biggest clones make up under 1.5%. Previously, flow cytometry had revealed CD8+CD57+ cell expansion in the patients chosen for sequencing. Severe acquired aplastic anemia was the diagnosis recorded for all patients. This clonotype was counted a few times. The antigen is unknown.

This chain joins TRBV5-1 and TRBJ2-5, with TRBD2 identical over 11 bases. The sequence was collected from a human donor with aplastic anemia. The material sequenced was sorted CD4+, CD8+, or CD8+CD57+ T cells (not recorded which) from PBMCs. CDR3 DNA sequence: TGCGCCAGCAGCCTTCCCACCAACACTTTAACTAGCGGGAGCTTTGAGACCCAGTACTTC. Encoded protein: CASSLPTNTLTSGSFETQYF.